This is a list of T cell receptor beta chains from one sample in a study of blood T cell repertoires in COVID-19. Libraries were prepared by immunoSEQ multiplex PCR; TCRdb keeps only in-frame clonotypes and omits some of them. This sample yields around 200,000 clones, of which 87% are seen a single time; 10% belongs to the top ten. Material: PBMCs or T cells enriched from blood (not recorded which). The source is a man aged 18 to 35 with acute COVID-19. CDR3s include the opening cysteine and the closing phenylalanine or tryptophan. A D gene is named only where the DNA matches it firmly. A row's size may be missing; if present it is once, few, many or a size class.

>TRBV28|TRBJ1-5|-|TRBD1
CASSLNPGQRKGNQPQHF
TGTGCCAGCAGCCTTAATCCGGGACAGAGAAAGGGCAATCAGCCCCAGCATTTT
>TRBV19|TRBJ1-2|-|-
CASLQGPNYGYTF
TGTGCCAGTTTACAGGGCCCTAACTATGGCTACACCTTC
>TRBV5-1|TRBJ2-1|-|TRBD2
CASSSSGLAGYNEQFF
TGCGCCAGCAGCTCATCCGGACTAGCGGGCTACAATGAGCAGTTCTTC
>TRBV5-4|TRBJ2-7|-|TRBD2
CASSLTSGVVYEQYF
TGTGCCAGCAGCTTGACTAGCGGGGTGGTGTACGAGCAGTACTTC
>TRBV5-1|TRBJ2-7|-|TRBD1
CASSPGQGSGEQYF
TGCGCCAGCAGCCCCGGACAGGGATCGGGTGAGCAGTACTTC
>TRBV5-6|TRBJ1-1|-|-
CASSTQGKIAFF
TGTGCCAGCAGCACTCAGGGTAAAATAGCTTTCTTT
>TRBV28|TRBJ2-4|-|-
CASSLTQLLAKNIQYF
TGTGCCAGCAGTCTAACTCAACTACTAGCCAAAAACATTCAGTACTTC
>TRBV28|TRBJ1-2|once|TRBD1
CASSPVPGTGGHGYTF
TGTGCCAGCAGTCCGGTCCCCGGGACAGGGGGCCATGGCTACACCTTC
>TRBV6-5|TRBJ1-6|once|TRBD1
CAISGRQGVSPLHF
TGTGCCATTTCTGGGCGACAGGGGGTTTCACCCCTCCACTTT
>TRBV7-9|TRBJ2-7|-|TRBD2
CASSFPPSGSSYEQYF
TGTGCCAGCAGCTTCCCTCCTAGCGGTAGCTCCTACGAGCAGTACTTC
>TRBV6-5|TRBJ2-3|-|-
CATKQVLGTDTQYF
TGTGCCACCAAACAGGTATTAGGCACAGATACGCAGTATTTT
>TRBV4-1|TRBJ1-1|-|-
CASSQDTAGMNTEAFF
TGCGCCAGCAGCCAAGATACGGCGGGCATGAACACTGAAGCTTTCTTT
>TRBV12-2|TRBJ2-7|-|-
CASRLEATSPERRDEQYF
TGTGCAAGTCGCTTAGAAGCGACTAGCCCAGAACGTAGGGACGAGCAGTACTTC
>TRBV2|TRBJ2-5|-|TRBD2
CASVGGETQYF
TGTGCCAGCGTGGGGGGGGAGACCCAGTACTTC
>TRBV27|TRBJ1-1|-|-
CASSAHGTEAFF
TGTGCCAGCAGTGCCCACGGCACTGAAGCTTTCTTT
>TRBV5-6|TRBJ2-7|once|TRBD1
CASSFGTGTYEQYF
TGTGCCAGCAGCTTTGGGACAGGTACCTACGAGCAGTACTTC
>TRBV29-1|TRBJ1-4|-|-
CSVEGGAEKLFF
TGCAGCGTTGAGGGAGGGGCGGAAAAACTGTTTTTT
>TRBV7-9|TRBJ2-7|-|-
CASSLRRVPYEQYF
TGTGCCAGCAGCTTAAGGCGGGTACCCTACGAGCAGTACTTC
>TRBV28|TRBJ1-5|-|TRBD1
CASSLGGGRQPQHF
TGTGCCAGCAGTTTAGGAGGGGGCCGGCAGCCCCAGCATTTT
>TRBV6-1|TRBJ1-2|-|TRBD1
CASSGRDRGRTNYGYTF
TGTGCCAGCAGTGGCCGGGACAGGGGAAGAACTAACTATGGCTACACCTTC
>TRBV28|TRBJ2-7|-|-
CASSLKGYEQYF
TGTGCCAGCAGTTTGAAGGGGTACGAGCAGTACTTC
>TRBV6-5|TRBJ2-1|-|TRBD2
CASSPGSGTYNEQFF
TGTGCCAGCAGTCCAGGGAGCGGGACCTACAATGAGCAGTTCTTC
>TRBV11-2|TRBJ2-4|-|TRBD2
CASSSGLAGDGNIQYF
TGTGCCAGCAGCTCCGGACTAGCGGGAGACGGAAACATTCAGTACTTC
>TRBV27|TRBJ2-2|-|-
CASSFGIQMPGELFF
TGTGCCAGCAGTTTTGGTATTCAGATGCCCGGGGAGCTGTTTTTT
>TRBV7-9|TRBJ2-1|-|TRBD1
CASSFDRGGNEQFF
TGTGCCAGCAGCTTCGACAGGGGAGGCAATGAGCAGTTCTTC
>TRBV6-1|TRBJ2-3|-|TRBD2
CASSEALGGGPVDTQYF
TGTGCCAGCAGTGAAGCGCTTGGGGGAGGGCCCGTAGATACGCAGTATTTT
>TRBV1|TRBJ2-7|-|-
CTSSQDGVRTSGKSWEQYF
TGCACCAGCAGCCAAGACGGCGTTCGAACTAGCGGGAAGAGCTGGGAGCAGTACTTC
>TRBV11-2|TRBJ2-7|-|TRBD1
CASSLGEGTGTYEQYF
TGTGCCAGCAGCTTAGGAGAAGGGACAGGGACCTACGAGCAGTACTTC
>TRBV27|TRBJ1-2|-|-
CASSGHRANYGYTF
TGTGCCAGCAGCGGCCACAGGGCTAACTATGGCTACACCTTC
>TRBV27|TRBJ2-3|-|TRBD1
CASSFSYRDRSSTDTQYF
TGTGCCAGCAGTTTCTCTTATAGGGACAGGAGTAGCACAGATACGCAGTATTTT
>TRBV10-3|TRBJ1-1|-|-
CAISESIGDTEAFF
TGTGCCATCAGTGAGTCTATAGGGGACACTGAAGCTTTCTTT
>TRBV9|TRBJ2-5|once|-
CASSAAPLPQETQYF
TGTGCCAGCAGCGCCGCGCCCTTGCCGCAAGAGACCCAGTACTTC
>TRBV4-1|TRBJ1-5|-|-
CASSQAGETASNQPQHF
TGCGCCAGCAGCCAAGCCGGGGAAACGGCGAGCAATCAGCCCCAGCATTTT
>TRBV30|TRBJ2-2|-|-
CAIHLTSYTGELFF
TGTGCCATACATTTGACTAGTTATACCGGGGAGCTGTTTTTT
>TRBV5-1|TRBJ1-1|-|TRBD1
CASSLEGQGITEAFF
TGCGCCAGCAGCTTGGAAGGACAGGGTATCACTGAAGCTTTCTTT
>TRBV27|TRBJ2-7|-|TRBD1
CASSGQGQGNYEQYF
TGTGCCAGCAGTGGACAGGGACAGGGAAACTACGAGCAGTACTTC
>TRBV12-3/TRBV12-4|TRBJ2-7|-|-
CASSLDRSGEQYF
TGTGCCAGCAGTCTCGACAGGTCGGGGGAGCAGTACTTC
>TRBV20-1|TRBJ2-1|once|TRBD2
CSASSPGTSGYNEQFF
TGCAGTGCTAGTTCTCCCGGGACTAGCGGCTACAATGAGCAGTTCTTC
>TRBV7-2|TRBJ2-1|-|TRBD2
CASSLGRAGGREQFF
TGTGCCAGCAGCTTAGGGCGAGCGGGAGGTCGGGAGCAGTTCTTC
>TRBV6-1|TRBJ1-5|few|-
CASSETRGQLLYSNQPQHF
TGTGCCAGCAGTGAAACGCGTGGGCAGCTCCTATATAGCAATCAGCCCCAGCATTTT
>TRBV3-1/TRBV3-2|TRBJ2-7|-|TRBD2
CASSLYIFVSGSLIDEQYF
TGTGCCAGCAGCCTCTATATATTCGTCAGCGGGAGCCTGATCGACGAGCAGTACTTC